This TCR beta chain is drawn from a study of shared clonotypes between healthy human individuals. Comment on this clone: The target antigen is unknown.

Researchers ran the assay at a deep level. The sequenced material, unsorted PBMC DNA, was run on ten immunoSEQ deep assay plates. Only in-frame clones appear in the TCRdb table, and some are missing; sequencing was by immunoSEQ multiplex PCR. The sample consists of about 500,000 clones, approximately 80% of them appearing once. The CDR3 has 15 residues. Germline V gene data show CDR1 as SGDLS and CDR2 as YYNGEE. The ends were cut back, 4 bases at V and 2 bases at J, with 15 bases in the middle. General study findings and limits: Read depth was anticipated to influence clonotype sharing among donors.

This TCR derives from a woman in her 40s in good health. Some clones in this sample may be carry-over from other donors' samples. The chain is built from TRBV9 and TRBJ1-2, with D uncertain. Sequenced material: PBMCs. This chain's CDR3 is CASSSPAWGNYGYTF. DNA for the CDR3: TGTGCCAGCAGCTCCCCCGCCTGGGGAAACTATGGCTACACCTTC.